This is a list of T cell receptor beta chains from one sample in a study of shared clonotypes between healthy human individuals. Using immunoSEQ multiplex PCR, the repertoire was profiled, and TCRdb retains in-frame clones only, with some absent. Of about 600,000 clones in the sample, 97% were seen once. The specimen sequenced was naive CD4+ T cells sorted from blood. The receptors were sampled from a woman in her 30s in good health. Both conserved end residues are part of each CDR3. D genes are given only for firm matches. Clone sizes are given selectively: once, few, many, or a class where the clone is expanded.

j_gene: TRBJ2-5
d_gene: -
abundance: -
v_gene: TRBV7-9
CDR3aa: CASSPKETQYF
CDR3nt: TGTGCCAGCAGCCCGAAAGAGACCCAGTACTTC

j_gene: TRBJ1-4
d_gene: -
abundance: -
v_gene: TRBV11-1
CDR3aa: CASSKGVAYEKLFF
CDR3nt: TGTGCCAGCAGCAAAGGAGTTGCGTATGAAAAACTGTTTTTT

j_gene: TRBJ2-1
d_gene: TRBD1
abundance: -
v_gene: TRBV28
CDR3aa: CASSRVAGTGQFF
CDR3nt: TGTGCCAGCAGTCGGGTTGCCGGGACAGGACAGTTCTTC

j_gene: TRBJ2-3
d_gene: TRBD2
abundance: -
v_gene: TRBV18
CDR3aa: CASSQEVAGAGDTQYF
CDR3nt: TGTGCCAGCTCACAGGAGGTGGCGGGAGCAGGCGATACGCAGTATTTT

j_gene: TRBJ1-2
d_gene: -
abundance: -
v_gene: TRBV2
CDR3aa: CASSEGLAGVGYTF
CDR3nt: TGTGCCAGCAGTGAAGGGTTGGCAGGCGTTGGCTACACCTTC

j_gene: TRBJ2-7
d_gene: -
abundance: -
v_gene: TRBV10-3
CDR3aa: CAISGLSGNSYEQYF
CDR3nt: TGTGCCATCAGTGGGTTGTCAGGGAACTCCTACGAGCAGTACTTC

j_gene: TRBJ1-2
d_gene: -
abundance: -
v_gene: TRBV6-5
CDR3aa: CASLDENYGYTF
CDR3nt: TGTGCCAGTTTGGACGAGAACTATGGCTACACCTTC

j_gene: TRBJ1-1
d_gene: -
abundance: once
v_gene: TRBV28
CDR3aa: CASSFRGGGNTEAFF
CDR3nt: TGTGCCAGCAGTTTTCGGGGCGGGGGGAACACTGAAGCTTTCTTT

j_gene: TRBJ2-7
d_gene: TRBD1
abundance: -
v_gene: TRBV10-3
CDR3aa: CAISEPGQGAGEQYF
CDR3nt: TGTGCCATCAGTGAACCGGGACAGGGGGCAGGGGAGCAGTACTTC

j_gene: TRBJ2-6
d_gene: -
abundance: -
v_gene: TRBV30
CDR3aa: CAWSSGYIPGANVLTF
CDR3nt: TGTGCCTGGAGTTCGGGCTACATCCCTGGGGCCAACGTCCTGACTTTC

j_gene: TRBJ2-7
d_gene: -
abundance: -
v_gene: TRBV2
CDR3aa: CASKGYEQYF
CDR3nt: TGTGCCAGCAAGGGTTACGAGCAGTACTTC

j_gene: TRBJ2-3
d_gene: TRBD1
abundance: -
v_gene: TRBV5-1
CDR3aa: CASSPGTGPTTDTQYF
CDR3nt: TGCGCCAGCAGCCCAGGGACAGGGCCAACCACAGATACGCAGTATTTT

j_gene: TRBJ1-1
d_gene: -
abundance: few
v_gene: TRBV19
CDR3aa: CASSTYMNTEAFF
CDR3nt: TGTGCCAGTAGTACCTACATGAACACTGAAGCTTTCTTT

j_gene: TRBJ2-7
d_gene: TRBD2
abundance: -
v_gene: TRBV5-4
CDR3aa: CASSSGLAGVNEQYF
CDR3nt: TGTGCCAGCAGCTCGGGACTAGCGGGAGTAAACGAGCAGTACTTC

j_gene: TRBJ2-1
d_gene: -
abundance: -
v_gene: TRBV11-2
CDR3aa: CASSWGVFGNNEQFF
CDR3nt: TGTGCCAGCAGCTGGGGCGTATTCGGAAACAATGAGCAGTTCTTC

j_gene: TRBJ2-7
d_gene: -
abundance: once
v_gene: TRBV21-1
CDR3aa: CASSKALRTRRRREQYF
CDR3nt: TGTGCCAGCAGCAAAGCGCTTCGGACCCGGCGAAGGAGGGAGCAGTACTTC